This TCR beta chain was sequenced during a study of shared clonotypes between healthy human individuals (dated by TCRdb to the early 2020s). The study in broad terms: The cohort comprised a couple of women and a few men aged 18 to 49 years. To estimate repertoire size and how much clonotypes are shared between individuals, the study performed deep sequencing of blood TCR repertoires from roughly five healthy adults. Leukapheresis yielded between about 0.94 and 8.9 billion PBMCs per donor. To increase sequencing depth and limit assay-specific biases, TCR repertoire library preparation and sequencing were carried out by different laboratories using diverse techniques. Per donor, three plates each were used for CD4 naive and CD4 memory, two for CD8 naive, and one for CD8 memory. The paper as a whole reports these results and caveats: Sampling was restricted to blood, and TCR repertoires in tissue are likely to differ from TCR repertoires in blood. Pairwise subsampling led to the expectation that sequencing depth would affect the degree of clonotype sharing among donors. When four donors were compared, the shared fraction of clonotypes was about 5% for naive CD4, about 4% for naive CD8, 2.3% for memory CD4, and 0.4% for memory CD8. Incomplete sequencing was indicated by rarefaction of sorted-subset datasets, despite the large sequencing depth. Higher generation probabilities were observed for clonotypes shared by all four sorted-subset donors than for non-shared clonotypes. Because the study included a small number of donors, the genetic and exposure-history diversity represented was limited. Estimated clonotype richness was generally larger for naive than for memory subsets.

The donors were healthy, HIV-negative adults with no recently reported acute infections or vaccinations. Only Caucasian adults living in Nashville, Tennessee, USA were represented among the donors. Magnetic negative selection was used to enrich CD4+ T cells, after which naive cells were positively selected on CD45RA and the negative fraction became the memory subset. Blood was collected by leukapheresis, and PBMCs were isolated by Ficoll-Histopaque density gradient centrifugation and then cryopreserved in liquid nitrogen vapor phase. Analytical flow cytometry was used to check the purity and quantity of every magnetically sorted T cell population. Genomic DNA was isolated from every sorted fraction and measured by UV absorbance on a Nanodrop 2000c. Using the deep immunoSEQ assay, TCR CDR3 regions were amplified from genomic DNA by multiplex PCR. Extracted genomic DNA from each cell subset was distributed evenly across all wells of several immunoSEQ 96-well plates, and each plate was treated as a replicate. For sorted subsets, each replicate PCR was loaded with roughly 190 ng genomic DNA, equivalent to 30,000 or so T cell genomes. The purified libraries were quantified using a Qubit 3.0 fluorometer, sized with a Bioanalyzer 2100, and then quantified again using the KAPA Library Quantification kit. Each immunoSEQ 96-well plate was sequenced on its own single-read 150-cycle Illumina NextSeq 550 flow cell. In the original analysis: Because the immunoSEQ output held only junctional sequences and lacked quality scores, the filtering could not match the filtering applied to full-length reads. Sequences were annotated with PyIR, a Python wrapper for IgBLAST v1.9, and V/J genes and CDR3 were assigned using IMGT germline references. Any read was removed if the V/J assignment was weak (E-value above 1e-6), the CDR3 was missing, or the read contained stop codons, out-of-frame junctions, or ambiguous translated residues. V3J clonotypes were defined as sequences sharing the same inferred V gene, J gene, and CDR3 amino acid sequence. The percentage overlap between two repertoires was calculated by dividing the number of shared unique clonotypes by the size of the smaller repertoire. Repertoire richness was assessed with RTK rarefaction, the Chao1 estimator, and Recon v2.1 estimates of unobserved clonotypes. Generation probabilities were computed with OLGA for all TCRbeta clonotypes obtained by the gDNA method from four donors. This immuneACCESS table, as held by TCRdb, lists in-frame sequences with V and J called but not all clones. Of the missing ones, under half trace to an unresolved V gene in checked studies; the others have no known cause. The D gene and trimming were derived from the DNA, and the V and J assignments and clone size from that table. Within this sample are around 2.1 million clones, with approximately 94% of them counted one time only. Approximately 0.13% of the sample is in the top ten clones.

Turning to this clone: The clone's antigen remains unknown. No base quality values were provided; no much bigger clone lies one nucleotide off.

This receptor was obtained from a young man in good health. The sequenced material came from naive CD4+ T cells sorted from blood. The sample's cell subset or site label is to be understood as: CD45RA+ positively selected.

In nucleotide form, the sequence is TGTGCCAGACCCCGGGACAGGGCATGCGGCTACACCTTC. The resulting protein is CARPRDRACGYTF. Here the chain combines TRBV28 and TRBJ1-2, with 9 bases aligning to TRBD1. The CDR3 runs 13 residues from the cysteine to the phenylalanine. Only the CDR3 DNA is retained, 39 bases long and in frame from the first base. The germline V gene gives CDR1 as MDHEN and CDR2 as SYDVKM. Trimming leaves V shorter by 9 bases and J shorter by 8 bases, with the junction holding 10 bases beyond the gene matches.